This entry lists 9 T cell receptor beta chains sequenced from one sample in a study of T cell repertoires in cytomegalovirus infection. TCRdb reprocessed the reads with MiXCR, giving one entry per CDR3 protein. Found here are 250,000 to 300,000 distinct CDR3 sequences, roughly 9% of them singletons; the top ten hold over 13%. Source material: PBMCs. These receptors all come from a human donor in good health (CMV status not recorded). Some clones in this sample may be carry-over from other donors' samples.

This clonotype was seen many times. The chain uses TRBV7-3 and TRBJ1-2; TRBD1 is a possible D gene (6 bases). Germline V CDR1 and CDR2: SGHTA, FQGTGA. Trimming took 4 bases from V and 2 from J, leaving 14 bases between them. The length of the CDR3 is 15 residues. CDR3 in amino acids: CASSSLTGGNYGYTF. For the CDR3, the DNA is TGTGCCAGCAGCTCCCTGACAGGAGGGAACTATGGCTACACCTTC.

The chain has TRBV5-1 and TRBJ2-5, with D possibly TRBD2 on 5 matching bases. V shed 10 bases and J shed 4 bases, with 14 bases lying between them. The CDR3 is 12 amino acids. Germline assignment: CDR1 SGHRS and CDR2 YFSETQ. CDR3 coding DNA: TGCGCCTCGGGAAGTAGAGGAGAGACCCAGTACTTC. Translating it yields CASGSRGETQYF.

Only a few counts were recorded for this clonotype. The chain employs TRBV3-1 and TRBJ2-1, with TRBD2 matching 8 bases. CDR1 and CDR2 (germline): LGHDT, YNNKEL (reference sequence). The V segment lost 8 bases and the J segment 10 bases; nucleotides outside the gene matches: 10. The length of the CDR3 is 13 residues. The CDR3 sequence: CASETSGGPEQFF. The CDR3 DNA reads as TGTGCCAGCGAAACTAGCGGAGGTCCGGAGCAGTTCTTC.

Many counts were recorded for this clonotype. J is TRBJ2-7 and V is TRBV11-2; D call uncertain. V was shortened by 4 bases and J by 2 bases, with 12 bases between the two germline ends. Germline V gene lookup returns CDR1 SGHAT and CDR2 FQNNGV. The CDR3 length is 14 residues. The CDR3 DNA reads TGTGCCAGCAGCTCCGACTCCAACCCCTACGAGCAGTACTTC. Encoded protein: CASSSDSNPYEQYF.

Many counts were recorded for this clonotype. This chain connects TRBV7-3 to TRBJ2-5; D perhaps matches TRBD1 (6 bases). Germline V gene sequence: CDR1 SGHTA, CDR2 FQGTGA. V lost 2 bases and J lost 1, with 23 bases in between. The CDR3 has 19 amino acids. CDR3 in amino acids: CASSLDPLWGHQGQETQYF. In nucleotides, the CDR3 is TGTGCCAGCAGCTTAGATCCACTCTGGGGACACCAAGGCCAAGAGACCCAGTACTTC.

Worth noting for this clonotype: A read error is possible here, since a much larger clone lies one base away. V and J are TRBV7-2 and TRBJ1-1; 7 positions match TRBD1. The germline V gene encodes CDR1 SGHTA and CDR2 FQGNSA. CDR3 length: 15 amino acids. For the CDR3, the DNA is TGTGCCAGCAGCCCGAAGACAGGGTGGAACACTGGAGCTTTCTTT. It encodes CASSPKTGWNTGAFF.

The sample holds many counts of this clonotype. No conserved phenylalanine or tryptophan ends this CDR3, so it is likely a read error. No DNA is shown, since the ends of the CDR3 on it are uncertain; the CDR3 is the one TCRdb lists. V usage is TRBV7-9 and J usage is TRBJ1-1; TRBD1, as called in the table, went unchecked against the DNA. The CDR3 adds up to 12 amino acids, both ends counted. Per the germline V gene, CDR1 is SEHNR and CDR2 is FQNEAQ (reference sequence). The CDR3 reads CASRSDREWTRL.

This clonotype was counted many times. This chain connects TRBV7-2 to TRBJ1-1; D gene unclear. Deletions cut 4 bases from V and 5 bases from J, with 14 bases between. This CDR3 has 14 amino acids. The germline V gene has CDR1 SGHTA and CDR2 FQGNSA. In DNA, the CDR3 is TGTGCCAGCAGCTCGCCGGGTCGGTGGACTGAAGCTTTCTTT. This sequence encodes CASSSPGRWTEAFF.

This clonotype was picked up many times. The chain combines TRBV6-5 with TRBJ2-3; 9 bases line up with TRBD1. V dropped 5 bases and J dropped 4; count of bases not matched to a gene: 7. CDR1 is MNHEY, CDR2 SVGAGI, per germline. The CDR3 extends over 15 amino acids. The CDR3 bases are TGTGCCAGCAGTGAGGGACAGGGTTTTGCAGATACGCAGTATTTT. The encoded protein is CASSEGQGFADTQYF.